This T cell receptor beta chain was obtained from a study of beta chain features in type 1 diabetes. The V gene's germline CDR1 is MGHRA and CDR2 YSYEKL. There are 15 residues in the CDR3. Trimming removed 2 bases at V and 8 bases at J, with 15 bases between. Reverse transcribing all isolated RNA meant expressed TCRB transcripts were sequenced. Libraries were prepared by immunoSEQ multiplex PCR; TCRdb keeps only in-frame clonotypes and omits some of them. The profile shows 130,000 to 150,000 clones, about 10% of them singletons. The sequence was collected from a man between 18 and 35 years old in good health. This chain connects TRBV4-1 to TRBJ1-4, with D possibly TRBD1 on 5 matching bases. Sequencing was done on a sample of naive CD4+ T cells from blood. CDR3 sequence reads: CASSQTSPGGEKLFF. In nucleotides, the CDR3 is TGCGCCAGCAGCCAAACCTCCCCGGGGGGAGAAAAACTGTTTTTT.